This TCR beta chain is drawn from a study of radiotherapy plus CTLA-4 blockade in lung cancer. Study context: Disease control was achieved by about 29% of patients, and objective responses by less than 20%.

Enrolled patients, whose metastatic non-small-cell lung cancer was chemo-refractory, received focal radiation plus CTLA-4 blockade with ipilimumab. For this clone: The target antigen is unknown.

Study-level findings and limits: Reports identified early blood T cell clone dynamics, with interferon-beta, as the best response predictor. Researchers report tumor-derived TCR clones expanding in blood after radiotherapy plus ipilimumab.

This table comes from immunoSEQ multiplex PCR, and its TCRdb copy is limited to in-frame clones, with some not included. The table shows around 59,000 clones, with around 68% occurring only once. Unmatched junction bases numbered 8, after V lost 2 bases and J lost 4 bases. This CDR3 contains 16 residues. The germline V gene has CDR1 LGHNA and CDR2 YSLEER. The sequence was obtained from a human donor with non-small cell lung cancer whose response to radiotherapy plus ipilimumab could not be evaluated. The chain carries TRBV4-3 and TRBJ2-3; 8 nucleotides line up with TRBD2. The sample consisted of peripheral blood, taken from a patient treated with radiotherapy plus ipilimumab. CDR3 protein: CASSQKAGAGSDTQYF. In nucleotides, the CDR3 is TGCGCCAGCAGCCAAAAAGCGGGGGCGGGTTCAGATACGCAGTATTTT.